The clone carrying this T cell receptor (beta chain) was counted a few times. Its specificity is not known. Stated time point: late sampling 161 to 241 days after vaccination in three convalescent patients. Treatment noted: approximately 9-day PBMC culture with coronavirus spike peptide pools or control peptides (ViraFEST assay). All positive PCR tests were dated between March and December 2020, predating US Alpha, Beta and Delta variants. This sample is drawn from a study of vaccination and CD4 T cells after COVID-19. Germline CDR1 MNHEY, CDR2 SVGAGI. Trimming removed 4 bases from V and 3 bases from J; junction bases left unmatched: 3. The CDR3 spans 13 residues. Oncomine TCR Beta short-read sequencing was applied to DNA from cultured CD4+ T cells. TCRdb reanalysed the PCR reads using MiXCR and keeps one entry per CDR3 protein. The sample lists around 27,000 distinct CDR3 sequences, around 28% occurring once.

This clonotype was obtained from a human donor who had recovered from COVID-19. The sequencing used CD4+ T cells from blood, cultured in vitro, collected about 7 months after SARS-CoV-2 vaccination. V and J are TRBV6-5 and TRBJ2-7; 7 nucleotides line up with TRBD1. CDR3 sequence: CASSSTGLYEQYF. The CDR3 DNA is TGTGCCAGCAGTTCGACAGGGCTCTACGAGCAGTACTTC.